Shown below are 13 T cell receptor beta chains from a single sample sequenced in a study of glioma-infiltrating T cells after dendritic cell vaccination. Profiling relied on immunoSEQ multiplex PCR, and the TCRdb table lists in-frame clones only, not all of them. In the table there are over 55,000 clones, approximately 83% of which are singletons. Time point: after dendritic cell vaccination, including at tumor progression/relapse. The source material was blood, sampled after dendritic cell vaccination. The receptors were sampled from a human donor with glioblastoma.

The chain is built from TRBV7-8 and TRBJ2-5; D is unclear. V gave up 1 base and J gave up 2 bases, with 8 bases separating them. The germline CDR1 and CDR2 sequences are SGHVS and FQNEAQ. The CDR3 is made up of 14 amino acids. The CDR3 loop is CASSLVARQETQYF. Written as DNA, the CDR3 is TGTGCCAGCAGCTTAGTGGCCAGACAAGAGACCCAGTACTTC. Filled out from reference TRBV7-8 and TRBJ2-5, the complete variable domain reads GAGVSQSPRYKVAKRGQDVALRCDPISGHVSLFWYQQALGQGPEFLTYFQNEAQLDKSGLPSDRFFAERPEGSVSTLKIQRTQQEDSAVYLCASSLVARQETQYFGPGTRLLVL.

The CDR3 region is CASSLGSGLAGPTETQYF. In DNA form, the CDR3 reads TGTGCCAGCAGCTTAGGGTCGGGTCTAGCGGGCCCAACAGAGACCCAGTACTTC. J is TRBJ2-5 and V is TRBV7-9; 8 positions agree with TRBD2. The CDR3 is 18 amino acids. CDR1 and CDR2 from the germline V gene are SEHNR and FQNEAQ (reference sequence). V lost 1 base, J lost 4 bases, and 14 bases stayed unmatched.

Only a few counts were recorded for this clone. The chain is built from TRBV5-4 and TRBJ2-2; TRBD2 matches at 9 bases. The CDR3 extends over 14 amino acids. Trimming took 9 bases from V and 5 from J; bases not matched to a gene: 8. The germline V gene encodes CDR1 SGHNT and CDR2 YYREEE (reference sequence). CDR3 DNA sequence: TGTGCCACCATGCGGGGGGGAGGGACCGGGGAGCTGTTTTTT. Its translation: CATMRGGGTGELFF.

The rearrangement uses TRBV7-9 and TRBJ1-2; TRBD1 agrees at 7 bases. Germline V gene sequence: CDR1 SEHNR, CDR2 FQNEAQ (reference sequence). After removal of 7 bases from V and 4 bases from J, the junction contained 12 bases not matched to a gene. The CDR3 covers 15 residues. The CDR3 reads CASTAGGDSIYGYTF. The CDR3 DNA follows: TGTGCCAGCACCGCAGGTGGGGACAGTATCTATGGCTACACCTTC. The full variable domain, its missing parts supplied by reference TRBV7-9 and TRBJ1-2, is DTGVSQNPRHKITKRGQNVTFRCDPISEHNRLYWYRQTLGQGPEFLTYFQNEAQLEKSRLLSDRFSAERPKGSFSTLEIQRTEQGDSAMYLCASTAGGDSIYGYTFGSGTRLTVV.

V and J are TRBV7-2 and TRBJ2-1; D not resolved. V was clipped by 1 base and J by 4 bases, with 11 bases between them. This CDR3 region has 15 residues. Germline CDR1 is SGHTA and CDR2 is FQGNSA. The CDR3 DNA sequence: TGTGCCAGCAGCTTAGGGTTTAACTTATACAATGAGCAGTTCTTC. Translated: CASSLGFNLYNEQFF.

The chain couples TRBV5-1 to TRBJ2-2; 8 bases agree with TRBD2. Germline V gene lookup returns CDR1 SGHRS and CDR2 YFSETQ. J gave up 2 bases and V 0 bases, and 3 bases lay outside the gene matches. This CDR3 contains 16 residues. Here the CDR3 DNA reads TGCGCCAGCAGCTTGGGTAGCGGGGACAACACCGGGGAGCTGTTTTTT. Its translation is CASSLGSGDNTGELFF. Filled out from reference TRBV5-1 and TRBJ2-2, the complete variable domain reads KAGVTQTPRYLIKTRGQQVTLSCSPISGHRSVSWYQQTPGQGLQFLFEYFSETQRNKGNFPGRFSGRQFSNSRSEMNVSTLELGDSALYLCASSLGSGDNTGELFFGEGSRLTVL.

The V call is TRBV11-2, the J call TRBJ1-6; the match to TRBD1 covers 11 bases. The CDR3 runs to 15 residues. CDR1 SGHAT and CDR2 FQNNGV come from the germline V gene. V was clipped by 7 bases and J by 9 bases; unmatched bases: 8. The CDR3 protein is CASTVDRGLVSPLHF. The CDR3 nucleotides read TGTGCCAGCACCGTGGACAGGGGGCTGGTTTCACCCCTCCACTTT. The complete variable domain, with remaining parts taken from reference TRBV11-2 and TRBJ1-6, reads EAGVAQSPRYKIIEKRQSVAFWCNPISGHATLYWYQQILGQGPKLLIQFQNNGVVDDSQLPKDRFSAERLKGVDSTLKIQPAKLEDSAVYLCASTVDRGLVSPLHFGNGTRLTVT.

The sample holds one count of this clone. This chain joins TRBV5-1 and TRBJ1-2; 7 bases agree with TRBD1. The germline gives CDR1 SGHRS, CDR2 YFSETQ. CDR3 length: 14 amino acids. V shed 0 bases, J shed 7 bases, and the junction held 6 bases outside the gene matches. The CDR3 nucleotides are TGCGCCAGCAGCTTGGCCGACAGGGTTGGTGGCTACACCTTC. Amino acids: CASSLADRVGGYTF.

The CDR3 DNA sequence: TGCGCCAGCACTACTGCGGGGGGATTCCGCACCGGGGAGCTGTTTTTT. Residues: CASTTAGGFRTGELFF. This chain uses TRBV5-1 with TRBJ2-2; 8 bases are a match to TRBD2. The CDR3 has 16 amino acids. Germline V lookup: CDR1 SGHRS, CDR2 YFSETQ. V shed 6 bases and J 4 bases; nucleotides not matched to a gene: 11.

The V and J genes are TRBV7-4 and TRBJ2-4; no reliable D call. Germline V gene data show CDR1 as SGHVT and CDR2 as SQSDAQ. The V and J ends lost 4 bases and 0 bases respectively, with 7 bases between them. This CDR3 contains 14 residues. CDR3 nucleotides: TGTGCCAGCAGCTATTCTCTAGCCAAAAACATTCAGTACTTC. Encoded protein: CASSYSLAKNIQYF.

The J gene is TRBJ1-1, the V gene TRBV7-8; D remains unclear. V was shortened by 5 bases and J by 0 bases, with 7 bases between the two germline ends. Germline values: CDR1 SGHVS, CDR2 FQNEAQ. The CDR3 totals 13 residues. The CDR3 DNA sequence: TGTGCCAGCAGCACTCAGGTGAACACTGAAGCTTTCTTT. This translates into CASSTQVNTEAFF. The variable domain in full, with the rest retrieved from reference TRBV7-8 and TRBJ1-1, is GAGVSQSPRYKVAKRGQDVALRCDPISGHVSLFWYQQALGQGPEFLTYFQNEAQLDKSGLPSDRFFAERPEGSVSTLKIQRTQQEDSAVYLCASSTQVNTEAFFGQGTRLTVV.

This chain joins TRBV11-3 and TRBJ1-4, with D possibly matching TRBD1 (5 bases). The CDR3 runs 16 residues. The V and J ends lost 5 bases and 5 bases respectively, with 18 bases between them. The V gene's germline CDR1 is SGHNT and CDR2 YENEEA. The DNA for the CDR3 is TGTGCCAGCAGCCCTCGAGGAGGGGCTAACAATGAAAAACTGTTTTTT. Amino acid sequence: CASSPRGGANNEKLFF.

The chain joins TRBV5-1 to TRBJ2-5; 8 bases fit TRBD2. Matching the DNA end better, TRBJ2-7 makes the J call doubtful. The CDR3 spans 14 residues. Per the germline V gene, CDR1 is SGHRS and CDR2 is YFSETQ. As DNA, the CDR3 is TGCGCCAGCAAGCTGGGAGCGGGGGAGTACGAGCAGTACTTC. Translation: CASKLGAGEYEQYF.